The source of this T cell receptor beta chain is a study of blood T cells in healthy people across ages. Whole-study results and caveats: Long-lived donors had more naive CD4+ cells and higher diversity than aged donors. PBMCs that were unsorted prevented a conclusive naive versus antigen-experienced comparison.

Germline V gene lookup returns CDR1 KGHSH and CDR2 LQKENI. This CDR3 has 15 amino acids. Trimming removed 3 bases from V and 5 bases from J; junction bases left unmatched: 6. Worth noting for this clonotype: Its antigen is currently unknown.

Peripheral blood was drawn, approximately 10 milliliters per donor. Together with a sample-barcoded 5' primer, a J-beta primer mix was included in a second PCR lasting roughly 6 to 12 cycles. TCRdb ran MiXCR on the 5' RACE reads and lists one entry per CDR3 protein. The sample consists of 1.4 million to 1.5 million distinct CDR3 sequences, roughly 45% of them appearing once. This chain uses TRBV18 with TRBJ1-1, with 10 positions matching TRBD1. The TCR sequence derives from a woman between 18 and 29 years old in good health. Sequencing used blood. The CDR3 DNA sequence: TGTGCCAGCTCACCCACCGGGACAGGGGAGACTGAAGCTTTCTTT. It encodes CASSPTGTGETEAFF.